This T cell receptor (beta chain) was captured by sequencing in a study of blood T cell repertoires in COVID-19. Whole-study context: T cells, B-cell-depleted T cells, or PBMCs supplied cDNA or gDNA.

The method was immunoSEQ multiplex PCR; TCRdb's version includes in-frame clones alone and lacks a portion of them. The sample has about 51,000 clones, around 93% seen once; the top ten hold about 3%. Germline V gene sequence: CDR1 GTSNPN, CDR2 SVGIG (reference sequence). V lost 1 base and J lost 6, with 16 bases in between. The CDR3 extends over 16 amino acids. The receptor was isolated from a man aged 50-60 years with acute or convalescent COVID-19. The sequencing sample was made of peripheral blood. The V gene is TRBV30, the J gene TRBJ1-6; possible D gene TRBD1, 6 bases. The CDR3 region has the DNA TGTGCCTGGAGTGACAGGGTCTCTTCTTTTAATTCACCCCTCCACTTT. This encodes CAWSDRVSSFNSPLHF.